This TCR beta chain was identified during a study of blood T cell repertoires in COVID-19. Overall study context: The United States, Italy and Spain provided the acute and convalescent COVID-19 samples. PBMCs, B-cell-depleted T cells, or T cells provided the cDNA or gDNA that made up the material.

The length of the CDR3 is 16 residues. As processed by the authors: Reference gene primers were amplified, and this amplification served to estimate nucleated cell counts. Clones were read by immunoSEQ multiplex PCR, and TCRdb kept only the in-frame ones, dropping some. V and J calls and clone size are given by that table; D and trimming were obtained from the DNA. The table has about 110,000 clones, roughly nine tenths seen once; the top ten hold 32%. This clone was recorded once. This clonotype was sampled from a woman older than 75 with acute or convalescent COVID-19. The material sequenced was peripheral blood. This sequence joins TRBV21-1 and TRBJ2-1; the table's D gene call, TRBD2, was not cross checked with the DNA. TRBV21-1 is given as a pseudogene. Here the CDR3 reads CASSNPGGAYYNEQFF. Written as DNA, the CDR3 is TGTGCCAGCAGCAATCCGGGCGGGGCCTATTACAATGAGCAGTTCTTC.